This TCR beta chain was sequenced during a study of cytomegalovirus exposure and HLA in healthy donors. Study-wide context: The 120 validation repertoires used the same platform as the roughly 700 first-cohort repertoires (as reported by a later analysis).

As for this clone: No antigen is known for it.

Study observations and caveats: Some TCR beta chains (roughly 150 of them) were listed as cytomegalovirus-associated.

Assay used: immunoSEQ multiplex PCR; TCRdb lists only in-frame clones, some missing. The repertoire holds about 160,000 clones, with approximately 89% as singletons. The donors were in the roughly 130-subject validation cohort; that cohort was separate from the approximately 700-subject first cohort. The CDR3 has 11 residues. The germline V and J ends were trimmed by 3 bases and 6 bases, with 4 bases remaining between them. In germline, CDR1 is SGHTA, CDR2 FQGNSA. The specimen sequenced was PBMCs. The V gene is TRBV7-2, the J gene TRBJ2-3; unclear D gene. This receptor was obtained from a woman between 18 and 29 years old in good health and CMV-seropositive. The CDR3 protein is CASSFLDTQYF. The CDR3 nucleotides read TGTGCCAGCAGCTTTCTCGATACGCAGTATTTT.